The clone carrying this T cell receptor (beta chain) appeared a few times. Its antigen is undetermined. The sample comes from a study of CD8 T cells in ankylosing spondylitis. Regarding the study as a whole: Several highly homologous variants made up a TCR beta motif that seemed to typify ankylosing spondylitis blood.

V trimming: 3 bases; J trimming: 4 bases; junction bases outside the gene matches: 8. The CDR3 runs 15 residues. The germline CDR1 and CDR2 sequences are DFQATT and SNEGSKA (reference sequence). TCRdb fed the 5' RACE reads into MiXCR, producing one record per CDR3 protein. The sample carries 700,000 or so distinct CDR3 sequences, over 15% recorded once. This chain joins TRBV20-1 and TRBJ2-3; 9 bases are a match to TRBD1. Sequencing input: blood, either unsorted or a sorted T cell fraction (not recorded which). This TCR was recovered from a male donor with ankylosing spondylitis. As DNA, the CDR3 is TGCAGTGCTAGGATCGGGACAGGGTTGTCAGATACGCAGTATTTT. Translating gives CSARIGTGLSDTQYF.